A selection of T cell receptor beta chains follows, all from one sample in a study of molecular identifiers for immune sequencing clone quantification. A single record per CDR3 protein comes from TCRdb applying MiXCR to the PCR reads. The data hold 250,000 to 400,000 distinct CDR3 sequences, with around 21% observed a single time. The material sequenced was naive CD8+ T cells from blood, with Jurkat cell RNA spiked in. These receptors were collected from a human donor in good health. Some libraries in this study had Jurkat cell RNA spiked in. Each CDR3 is given with its conserved first and last residue. Fields, in order: clone size, D gene, V gene, J gene, CDR3 DNA, CDR3 protein. A D gene is named only where the DNA matches it firmly. Size is omitted from some rows. Given values are once, few, many or a class for expanded clones.

>many|NA|TRBV7-9|TRBJ1-5
TGTGCCAGCAGTATCCCCGACAGGTTCTCACGCAATCAGCCCCAGCATTTT
CASSIPDRFSRNQPQHF
>NA|NA|TRBV4-2|TRBJ2-7
TGTGCCAGCAGCCAAGGGACGGAATTCCAGCCCTACGAGCAGTACTTC
CASSQGTEFQPYEQYF
>many|TRBD2|TRBV27|TRBJ2-7
TGTGCCAGCAGGACTAGCGGGGGGTACGAGCAGTACTTC
CASRTSGGYEQYF
>many|NA|TRBV12-3/TRBV12-4|TRBJ1-1
TGTGCCAGCAGTTTAGGCGGCACAAAACGCTTCTTT
CASSLGGTKRFF
>many|TRBD2|TRBV20-1|TRBJ2-2
TGCAGTGCTAGCACGTCAAGCGGGGGGCCGAACACCGGGGAGCTGTTTTTT
CSASTSSGGPNTGELFF
>many|NA|TRBV4-1|TRBJ2-4
TGCGCCAGCAGCCATATACCTCCGGGGCAGGCCAAAAACATTCAGTACTTC
CASSHIPPGQAKNIQYF
>many|NA|TRBV12-3/TRBV12-4|TRBJ2-3
TGTGCCAGCAGCCGGCAGACAGATACGCAGTATTTT
CASSRQTDTQYF
>many|TRBD1|TRBV12-5|TRBJ2-6
TGTGCTAGTGGTGTATTAAACAGGGGCACGGGCTCTGGGGCCAACGTCCTGACTTTC
CASGVLNRGTGSGANVLTF
>many|TRBD1|TRBV6-2/TRBV6-3|TRBJ2-7
TGTGCCAGCAGTTCGACAGGGGCCTCCTACGAGCAGTACTTC
CASSSTGASYEQYF
>NA|NA|TRBV28|TRBJ1-1
TGTGGCAGCAGTATTGGACAGTTAAACACTGAAGCTTTCTTT
CGSSIGQLNTEAFF
>many|NA|TRBV30|TRBJ2-2
TGTGCCTGGAGTGTCCCCGGGGAGCTGTTTTTT
CAWSVPGELFF
>many|TRBD1|TRBV12-3/TRBV12-4|TRBJ2-2
TGTGCCAGCAGTCACCGGGACAGTTACACCGGGGAGCTGTTTTTT
CASSHRDSYTGELFF
>many|NA|TRBV28|TRBJ1-1
TGTGCCAGCAGTTACGAACTTACCGGGGGGCATGGAGCTTTCTTT
CASSYELTGGHGAFF
>many|NA|TRBV9|TRBJ1-1
TGTGCCAGCAGCGTAGACCTCTCGGTCACTGAAGCTTTCTTT
CASSVDLSVTEAFF
>NA|TRBD2|TRBV27|TRBJ2-7
TGTGCCAGCAGTTTAACGACTAGCGGGGGTCCCTACGAGCAGTACTTC
CASSLTTSGGPYEQYF
>few|NA|TRBV25-1|TRBJ2-1
TGTGCCAGCATTCAGGGGTCTGAGCAGTTCTTC
CASIQGSEQFF
>NA|TRBD2|TRBV27|TRBJ2-1
TGTGCCAGCAGATGGAGCGGGGGGAGCTCCTACAATGAGCAGTTCTTC
CASRWSGGSSYNEQFF
>NA|TRBD1|TRBV5-1|TRBJ2-7
TGCGCCAGCAGCTTGACAGGGGGCCTCAACGAGCAGTACTTC
CASSLTGGLNEQYF
>NA|NA|TRBV19|TRBJ1-5
TGTGCCAGTCGCGACAGTTACAATCAGCCCCAGCATTTT
CASRDSYNQPQHF
>many|NA|TRBV6-5|TRBJ1-5
TGTGCCAGCAGAACAGGGTTAAATAGCAATCAGCCCCAGCATTTT
CASRTGLNSNQPQHF
>many|NA|TRBV12-3/TRBV12-4|TRBJ2-2
TGTGCCAGCAGTTTATCGTCAGCGGTGAACACCGGGGAGCTGTTTTTT
CASSLSSAVNTGELFF
>NA|TRBD2|TRBV4-3|TRBJ2-7
TGCGCCAGCAGCCAGGCCCGGGGGGTAGAGCAGCACTTC
CASSQARGVEQHF
>many|NA|TRBV15|TRBJ1-5
TGTGCCACCAGCAGAGATCTAATTGGTCAGCCCCAGCATTTT
CATSRDLIGQPQHF
>many|TRBD1|TRBV29-1|TRBJ1-3
TGCAGCGTTGGTGGGACAGGGCGTGGAAACACCATATATTTT
CSVGGTGRGNTIYF
>NA|NA|TRBV6-5|TRBJ1-2
TGTGCCAGCAGTTTATCCTGGGACGGAACTAACTGTGGCTACACCTTC
CASSLSWDGTNCGYTF
>many|NA|TRBV28|TRBJ1-2
TGTGCCAGCAGTCTGGACAGAAAATATGGCTACACCTTC
CASSLDRKYGYTF
>NA|NA|TRBV7-3|TRBJ2-1
TGTGCCAGCAGCCTCGATCTGATCGGTCCCTACGAGCAGTTCTTC
CASSLDLIGPYEQFF
>few|TRBD2|TRBV28|TRBJ2-3
TGTGCCAGCAGTTATCCCCGTAGTAGCGGGAGGGCCACCGTTAGCACAGATACGCGGTATTTT
CASSYPRSSGRATVSTDTRYF
>NA|TRBD1|TRBV7-9|TRBJ2-7
TGTGCCAGCAGCTTAGAAGGGACAGGGGGCCCCCGAACTTTGGGCGAGCAGTACTTC
CASSLEGTGGPRTLGEQYF
>many|NA|TRBV6-6|TRBJ2-5
TGTGCCAGCAGTTACTGGGCAGCCCAAGAGACCCAGTACTTC
CASSYWAAQETQYF
>many|NA|TRBV4-3|TRBJ1-5
TGCGCCAGCAGCCAAGATCTACGTCTCGGTGGAACTCCAAGCAATCAGCCCCAGCATTTT
CASSQDLRLGGTPSNQPQHF
>NA|TRBD1|TRBV27|TRBJ2-1
TGTGCCAGCAGTTCGATACAGGGGGCGGAATACAATGAGCAGTTCTTC
CASSSIQGAEYNEQFF
>many|NA|TRBV13|TRBJ2-5
TGTGCCAGCAGCTTCAACCGACAGGCACAAGAGACCCAGTACTTC
CASSFNRQAQETQYF
>NA|NA|TRBV4-3|TRBJ1-1
TGCGCCAGCAGCCAAGATCTTGTGGGGGGCGCGGGGTCCACTGAAGCTTTCTTT
CASSQDLVGGAGSTEAFF
>many|NA|TRBV27|TRBJ1-5
TGTGCCAGCAGTTTTTCGACCAATCAGCCCCAGCATTTT
CASSFSTNQPQHF
>many|NA|TRBV19|TRBJ1-6
TGTGCCAGTAGTACCCAGGGTCCTAATTCACCCCTCCACTTT
CASSTQGPNSPLHF
>many|NA|TRBV11-2|TRBJ1-3
TGTGCCAGCAGCTCTAAGACAGGAGTCGACCCCGGAAACACCATATATTTT
CASSSKTGVDPGNTIYF
>many|NA|TRBV4-1|TRBJ1-1
TGCGCCAGCAGCCAAGATCCCGTGAACACTGAAGCTTTCTTT
CASSQDPVNTEAFF
>many|NA|TRBV5-6|TRBJ1-5
TGTGCCAGCAGCCCTAACGGGGGGTGGCAGCCCCAGCATTTT
CASSPNGGWQPQHF
>many|TRBD2|TRBV2|TRBJ2-3
TGTGCCAGCAGTGACGGGGGGACCAGCACAGATACGCAGTATTTT
CASSDGGTSTDTQYF
>few|TRBD1|TRBV23-1|TRBJ2-3
TGCGCCAGCAGTCAACGGTCCCCCAGGGACAGACCCGACCCCCCCCCGACAGATACGCAGTATTTT
CASSQRSPRDRPDPPPTDTQYF
>many|NA|TRBV2|TRBJ2-5
TGTGCCAGCACCGCGGGCGGCGGGATCCCGTACCAAGAGACCCAGTACTTC
CASTAGGGIPYQETQYF
>few|NA|TRBV3-1|TRBJ2-7
TGTGCCAGCAGCCCCCCCCACGTTGCGGCTCCCCCCGGCGAGCAGTACTTC
CASSPPHVAAPPGEQYF
>few|TRBD2|TRBV20-1|TRBJ2-7
TGCAGTGCTAGAGATCCTAGCGGGGGAACGGTTTACGAGCAGTACTTC
CSARDPSGGTVYEQYF
>many|NA|TRBV21-1|TRBJ1-1
TGTGCCAGCAGACAAAGGACAGGGACGAACACTGAAGCTTTCTTT
CASRQRTGTNTEAFF
>NA|NA|TRBV7-9|TRBJ1-1
TGTGCCAGCAGCTCGGCTTTGAACACTGAAGCTTTCTTT
CASSSALNTEAFF
>few|TRBD2|TRBV7-9|TRBJ2-1
TGTGCCAGCAGCCCTAGGCTAGCGGTTTCCTACAATGAGCAGTTCTTC
CASSPRLAVSYNEQFF
>many|TRBD1|TRBV18|TRBJ1-1
TGTGCCAGCTCATCGGGACAGGGGTACCTCGGGACTGAAGCTTTCTTT
CASSSGQGYLGTEAFF
>many|NA|TRBV7-9|TRBJ1-1
TGTGCCAGCAGCTCAAAAGGAGGGGGGAATAACCCTGAAGCTTTCTTT
CASSSKGGGNNPEAFF
>few|TRBD1|TRBV7-9|TRBJ2-7
TGTGCCAGCAGCGAAACAGGGGAGGAGCAGTACTTC
CASSETGEEQYF
>NA|NA|TRBV11-2|TRBJ2-1
TGTGCCAGCAGCTTAAATAGGGGCGAGAGCCATACATACTACAATGAGCAGTTCTTC
CASSLNRGESHTYYNEQFF
>many|NA|TRBV9|TRBJ2-2
TGTGCCAGCAGCCCCCTAAGGGGGGGGGGATCCGGGGAGCTGTTTTTT
CASSPLRGGGSGELFF
>NA|TRBD2|TRBV30|TRBJ2-7
TGTGCCTGGAGTCCCGGGGGGATGTACGAGCAGTACTTC
CAWSPGGMYEQYF
>many|NA|TRBV3-1|TRBJ2-7
TGTGCCAGCAGCCAGGGGTCAGCCTACGAGCAGTACTTC
CASSQGSAYEQYF